This T cell receptor (beta chain) was identified in a study of beta chain features in type 1 diabetes. About the study: In age, gender and cell yields, patients were similar to healthy donors. All samples yielded 107,917,701 examined sorted cells. Notes on the study in general: PCR might favor shorter templates, equally in patients and controls. In all four CD4+ subsets, TCRB CDR3 length was significantly, moderately reduced in type 1 diabetes.

Sequenced material consisted of expressed TCRB transcripts (all of the isolated RNA was reverse transcribed). Generated by immunoSEQ multiplex PCR, the TCRdb table keeps only in-frame clones and is missing some. The sample includes hundreds of thousands of clones, 10% to 15% of them seen just once. Via CD45RO/CCR7/CD25/CD127/CD95/CD27, cells of the CD4+ naive, central memory, regulatory and stem cell-like memory subsets were sorted. This clone was picked up a small number of times. Its target is unknown. The sequencing sample was made of naive CD4+ T cells from blood. This TCR derives from a woman under 30 with type 1 diabetes.

The CDR3 DNA is TGTGCCAGCAGCTGGATGGGAGATGAAAAACTGTTTTTT. Translated: CASSWMGDEKLFF. V and J are TRBV7-9 and TRBJ1-4; D is uncertain. CDR3 size: 13 residues. Germline V gene lookup returns CDR1 SEHNR and CDR2 FQNEAQ (reference sequence). With 4 bases removed from V and 6 bases from J, the gap between germline ends came to 9 bases.